What follows is one T cell receptor beta chain and its context. The record originates from a study of blood T cell repertoires in COVID-19. In the study overall: Samples came from the United States, Italy and Spain, spanning acute and convalescent COVID-19. The cDNA or gDNA used as material had been derived from T cells, B-cell-depleted T cells, or PBMCs.

Germline V gene lookup returns CDR1 MDHEN and CDR2 SYDVKM. The length of the CDR3 is 15 residues. Losses at the gene ends were 5 bases for V and 4 bases for J; bases not matched to a gene: 6. Original methodology: Reference gene primer amplification yielded estimated nucleated cell counts. Clones were sequenced by immunoSEQ multiplex PCR, and TCRdb holds only the in-frame ones, with some missing. Clone size and the V and J calls come from that table; the DNA yielded D and trimming. The profile shows under 80,000 clones, roughly 90% of them singletons. Material: peripheral blood. This clonotype originated in a man older than 75 in a cohort sampled during active COVID-19. The chain uses TRBV28 and TRBJ1-4; 8 bases align to TRBD1. The CDR3 nucleotides are TGTGCCAGCAGTCTCGGACAGGGCCATAATGAAAAACTGTTTTTT. Protein sequence: CASSLGQGHNEKLFF.